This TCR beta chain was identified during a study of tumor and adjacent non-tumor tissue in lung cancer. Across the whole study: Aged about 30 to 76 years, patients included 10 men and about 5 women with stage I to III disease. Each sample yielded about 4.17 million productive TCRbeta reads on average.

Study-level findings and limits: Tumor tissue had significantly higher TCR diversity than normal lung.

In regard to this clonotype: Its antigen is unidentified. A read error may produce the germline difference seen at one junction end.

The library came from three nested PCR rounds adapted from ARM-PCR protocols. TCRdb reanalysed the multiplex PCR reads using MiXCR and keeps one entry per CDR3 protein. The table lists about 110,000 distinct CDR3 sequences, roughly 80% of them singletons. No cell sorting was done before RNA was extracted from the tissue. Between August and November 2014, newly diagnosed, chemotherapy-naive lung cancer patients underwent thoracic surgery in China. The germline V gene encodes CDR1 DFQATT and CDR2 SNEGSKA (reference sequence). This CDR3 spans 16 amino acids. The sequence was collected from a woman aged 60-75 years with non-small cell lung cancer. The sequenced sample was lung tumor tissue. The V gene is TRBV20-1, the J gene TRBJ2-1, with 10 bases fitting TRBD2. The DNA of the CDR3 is TGCAGTGATAGTCCCGCCGGGACTAGCGAATACAATGAGCGGTTCTTC. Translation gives CSDSPAGTSEYNERFF.